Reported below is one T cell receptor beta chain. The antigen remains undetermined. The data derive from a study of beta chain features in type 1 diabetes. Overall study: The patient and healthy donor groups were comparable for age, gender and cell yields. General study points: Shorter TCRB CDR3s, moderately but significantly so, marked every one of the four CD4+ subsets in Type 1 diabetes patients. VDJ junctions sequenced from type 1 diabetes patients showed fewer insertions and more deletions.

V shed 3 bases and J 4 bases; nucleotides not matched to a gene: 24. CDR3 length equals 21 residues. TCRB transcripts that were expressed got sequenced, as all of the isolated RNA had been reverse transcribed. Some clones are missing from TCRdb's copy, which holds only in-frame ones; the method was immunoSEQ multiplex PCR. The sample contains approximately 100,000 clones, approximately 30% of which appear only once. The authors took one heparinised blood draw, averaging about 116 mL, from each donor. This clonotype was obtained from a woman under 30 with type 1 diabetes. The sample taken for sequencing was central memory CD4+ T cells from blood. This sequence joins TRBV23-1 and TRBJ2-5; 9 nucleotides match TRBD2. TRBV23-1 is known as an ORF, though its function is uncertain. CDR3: CASSHLWRKGWASGVLETQYF. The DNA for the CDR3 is TGCGCCAGCAGTCACCTCTGGCGGAAAGGGTGGGCTAGCGGGGTCTTAGAGACCCAGTACTTC.